This T cell receptor (beta chain) was captured in a study of technical replicates of blood from a few donors. CDR1 and CDR2 from the germline V gene are MDHEN and SYDVKM. The CDR3 spans 12 residues. Trimming took 5 bases from V and 4 from J, leaving 9 bases between them. TCRdb keeps only in-frame clones here, not all; method: immunoSEQ multiplex PCR. Here the sample spans tens of thousands of clones, 85% to 95% being singletons. The genes are TRBV28 and TRBJ2-7; a weak D match, TRBD1 (5 bases). Source material: T cells isolated from PBMCs. The receptor comes from a human donor in good health. This chain's CDR3 is CASSRQTYEQYF. For the CDR3, the DNA is TGTGCCAGCAGTCGACAGACTTACGAGCAGTACTTC.